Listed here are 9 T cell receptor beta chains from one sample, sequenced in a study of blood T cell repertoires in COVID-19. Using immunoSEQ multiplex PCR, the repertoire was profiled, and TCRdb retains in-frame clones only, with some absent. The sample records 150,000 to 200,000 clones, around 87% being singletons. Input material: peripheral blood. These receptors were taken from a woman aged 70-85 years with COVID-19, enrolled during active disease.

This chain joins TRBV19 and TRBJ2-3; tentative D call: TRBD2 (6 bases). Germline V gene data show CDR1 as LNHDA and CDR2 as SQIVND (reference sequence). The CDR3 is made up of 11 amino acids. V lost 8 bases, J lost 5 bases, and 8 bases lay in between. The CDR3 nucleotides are TGTGCCAGTGGAGCGGGAGATACGCAGTATTTT. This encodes CASGAGDTQYF.

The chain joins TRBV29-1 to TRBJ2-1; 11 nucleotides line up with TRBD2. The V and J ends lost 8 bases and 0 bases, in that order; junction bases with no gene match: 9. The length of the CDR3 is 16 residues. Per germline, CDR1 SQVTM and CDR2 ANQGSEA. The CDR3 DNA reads TGCAGCCAGAGACTAGCGGGGAAGAGCTCCTACAATGAGCAGTTCTTC. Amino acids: CSQRLAGKSSYNEQFF.

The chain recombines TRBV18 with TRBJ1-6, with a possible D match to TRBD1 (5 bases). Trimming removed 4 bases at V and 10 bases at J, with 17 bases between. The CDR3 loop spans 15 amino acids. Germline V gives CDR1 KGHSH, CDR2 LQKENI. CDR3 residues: CASSRVAGPESPLHF. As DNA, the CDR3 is TGTGCCAGCTCACGGGTTGCGGGGCCCGAATCACCCCTCCACTTT.

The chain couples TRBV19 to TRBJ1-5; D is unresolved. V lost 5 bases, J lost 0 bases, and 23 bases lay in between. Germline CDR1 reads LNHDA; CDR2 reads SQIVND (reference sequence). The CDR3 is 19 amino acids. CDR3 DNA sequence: TGTGCCAGTAGTGCTCCTTTATCGGGATTTGGGTATAGCAATCAGCCCCAGCATTTT. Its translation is CASSAPLSGFGYSNQPQHF.

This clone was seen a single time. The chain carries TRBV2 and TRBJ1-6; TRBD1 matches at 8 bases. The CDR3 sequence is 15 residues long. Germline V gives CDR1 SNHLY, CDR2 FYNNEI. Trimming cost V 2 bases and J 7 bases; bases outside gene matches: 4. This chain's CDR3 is CASSELRGQNSPLHF. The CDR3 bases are TGTGCCAGCAGTGAACTCAGGGGGCAAAATTCACCCCTCCACTTT.

This CDR3 is CASKSSGTGAHEQYF. In DNA form, the CDR3 reads TGTGCCAGCAAAAGCTCCGGGACAGGGGCCCACGAGCAGTACTTC. The chain links TRBV2 to TRBJ2-7, with 10 bases lining up with TRBD1. CDR3 length: 15 residues. V shed 7 bases and J 5 bases; nucleotides not matched to a gene: 11. Germline V gives CDR1 SNHLY, CDR2 FYNNEI.

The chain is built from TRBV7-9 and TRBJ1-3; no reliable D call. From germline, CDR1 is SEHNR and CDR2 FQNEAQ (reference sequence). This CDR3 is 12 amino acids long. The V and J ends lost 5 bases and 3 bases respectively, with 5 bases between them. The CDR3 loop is CASSVYGNTIYF. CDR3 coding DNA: TGTGCCAGCAGCGTTTATGGAAACACCATATATTTT.

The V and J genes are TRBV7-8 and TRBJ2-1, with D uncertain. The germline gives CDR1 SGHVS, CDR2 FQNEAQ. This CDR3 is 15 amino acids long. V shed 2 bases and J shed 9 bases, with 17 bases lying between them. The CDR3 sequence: CASSLRQVVGIEQFF. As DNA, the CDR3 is TGTGCCAGCAGCTTACGCCAGGTAGTAGGTATTGAGCAGTTCTTC.

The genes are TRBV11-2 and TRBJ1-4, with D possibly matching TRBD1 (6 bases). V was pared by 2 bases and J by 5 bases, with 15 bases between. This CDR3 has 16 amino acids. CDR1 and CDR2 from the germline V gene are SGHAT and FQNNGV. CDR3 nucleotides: TGTGCCAGCAGCTTATTGGGAGGGGGAGTGAATGAAAAACTGTTTTTT. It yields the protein CASSLLGGGVNEKLFF.